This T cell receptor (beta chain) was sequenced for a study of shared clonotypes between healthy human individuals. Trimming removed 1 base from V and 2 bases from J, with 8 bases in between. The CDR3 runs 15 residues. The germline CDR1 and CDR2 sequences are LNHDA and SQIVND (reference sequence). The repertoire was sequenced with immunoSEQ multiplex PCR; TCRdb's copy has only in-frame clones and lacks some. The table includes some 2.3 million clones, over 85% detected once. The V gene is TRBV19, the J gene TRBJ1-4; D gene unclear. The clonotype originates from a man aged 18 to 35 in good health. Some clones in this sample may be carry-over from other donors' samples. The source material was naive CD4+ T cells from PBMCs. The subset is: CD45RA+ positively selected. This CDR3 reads CASSIVRVTNEKLFF. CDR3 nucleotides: TGTGCCAGTAGTATAGTGCGGGTCACTAATGAAAAACTGTTTTTT.